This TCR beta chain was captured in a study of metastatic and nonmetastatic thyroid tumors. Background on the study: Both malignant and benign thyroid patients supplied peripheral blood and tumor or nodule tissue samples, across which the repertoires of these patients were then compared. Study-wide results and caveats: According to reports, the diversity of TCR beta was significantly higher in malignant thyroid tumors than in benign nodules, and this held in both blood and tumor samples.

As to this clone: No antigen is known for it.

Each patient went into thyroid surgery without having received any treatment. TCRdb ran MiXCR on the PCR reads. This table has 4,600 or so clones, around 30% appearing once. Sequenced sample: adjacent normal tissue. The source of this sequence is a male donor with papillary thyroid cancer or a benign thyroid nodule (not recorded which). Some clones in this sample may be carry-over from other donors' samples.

CDR3 coding DNA: TGTGCCAGCAGCCAGGGTCCTGGGGAGCTGTTTTTT. Protein sequence: CASSQGPGELFF. The J gene is TRBJ2-2, the V gene TRBV11-2; tentative D call: TRBD1 (5 bases). V was pared by 5 bases and J by 8 bases, with 9 bases between. The CDR3 extends over 12 amino acids. Germline values: CDR1 SGHAT, CDR2 FQNNGV.